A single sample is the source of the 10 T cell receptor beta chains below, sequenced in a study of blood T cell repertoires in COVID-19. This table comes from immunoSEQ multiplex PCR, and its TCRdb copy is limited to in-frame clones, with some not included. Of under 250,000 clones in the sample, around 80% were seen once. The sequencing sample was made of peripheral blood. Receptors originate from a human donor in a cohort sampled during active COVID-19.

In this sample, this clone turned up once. This CDR3 reads CAWSLNSPLHF. CDR3 DNA: TGTGCCTGGAGTCTTAATTCACCCCTCCACTTT. The chain is built from TRBV30 and TRBJ1-6; D is uncertain. The length of the CDR3 is 11 residues. V shed 2 bases and J shed 6 bases, with 2 bases lying between them. Germline V gene data show CDR1 as GTSNPN and CDR2 as SVGIG (reference sequence).

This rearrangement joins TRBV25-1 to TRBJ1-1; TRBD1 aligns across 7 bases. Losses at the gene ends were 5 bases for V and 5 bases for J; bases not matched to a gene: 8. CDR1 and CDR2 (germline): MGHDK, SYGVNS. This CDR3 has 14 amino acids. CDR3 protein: CASSPPGQWTEAFF. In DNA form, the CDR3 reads TGTGCCAGCAGTCCACCGGGACAGTGGACTGAAGCTTTCTTT.

This chain's CDR3 is CATGTTGTSYEQYF. DNA for the CDR3: TGTGCCACCGGGACGACCGGGACTTCCTACGAGCAGTACTTC. The chain recombines TRBV19 with TRBJ2-7; the D gene is possibly TRBD2 (6 bases). Trimming removed 10 bases from V and 1 base from J, with 17 bases in between. CDR3 length: 14 amino acids. CDR1 and CDR2 (germline): LNHDA, SQIVND (reference sequence).

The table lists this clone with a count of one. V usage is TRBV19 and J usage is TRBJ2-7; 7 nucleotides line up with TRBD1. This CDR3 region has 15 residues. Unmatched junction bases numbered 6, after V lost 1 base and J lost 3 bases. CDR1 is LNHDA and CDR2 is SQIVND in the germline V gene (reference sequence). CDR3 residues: CASSIAGQLNYEQYF. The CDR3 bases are TGTGCCAGTAGTATAGCGGGACAGCTGAACTACGAGCAGTACTTC.

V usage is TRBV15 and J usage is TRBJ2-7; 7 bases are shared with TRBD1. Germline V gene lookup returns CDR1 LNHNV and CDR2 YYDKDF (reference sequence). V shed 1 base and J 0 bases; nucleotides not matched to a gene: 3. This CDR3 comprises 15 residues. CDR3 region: CATSRGTGLSYEQYF. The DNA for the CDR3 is TGTGCCACCAGCAGAGGGACAGGTCTCTCCTACGAGCAGTACTTC.

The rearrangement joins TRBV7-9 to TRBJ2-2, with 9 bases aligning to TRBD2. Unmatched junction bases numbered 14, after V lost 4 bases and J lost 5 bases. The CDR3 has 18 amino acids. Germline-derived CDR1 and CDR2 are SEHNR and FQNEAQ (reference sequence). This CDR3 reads CASSSGWNAGGSTGELFF. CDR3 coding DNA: TGTGCCAGCAGCTCCGGGTGGAATGCGGGAGGGTCGACCGGGGAGCTGTTTTTT.

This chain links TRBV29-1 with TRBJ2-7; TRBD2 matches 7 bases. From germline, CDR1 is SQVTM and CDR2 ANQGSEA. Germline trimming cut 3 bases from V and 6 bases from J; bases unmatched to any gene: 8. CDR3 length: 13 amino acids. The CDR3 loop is CSVEGGFTSEQYF. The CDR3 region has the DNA TGCAGCGTTGAGGGGGGGTTTACCTCCGAGCAGTACTTC.

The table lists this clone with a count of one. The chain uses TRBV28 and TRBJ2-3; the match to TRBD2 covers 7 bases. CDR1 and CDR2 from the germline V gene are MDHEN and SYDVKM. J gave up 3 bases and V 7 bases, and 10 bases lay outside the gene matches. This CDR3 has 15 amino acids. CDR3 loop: CASTKRGAGTDTQYF. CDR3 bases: TGTGCCAGCACCAAGCGGGGAGCAGGGACAGATACGCAGTATTTT. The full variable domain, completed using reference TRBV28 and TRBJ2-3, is DVKVTQSSRYLVKRTGEKVFLECVQDMDHENMFWYRQDPGLGLRLIYFSYDVKMKEKGDIPEGYSVSREKKERFSLILESASTNQTSMYLCASTKRGAGTDTQYFGPGTRLTVL.

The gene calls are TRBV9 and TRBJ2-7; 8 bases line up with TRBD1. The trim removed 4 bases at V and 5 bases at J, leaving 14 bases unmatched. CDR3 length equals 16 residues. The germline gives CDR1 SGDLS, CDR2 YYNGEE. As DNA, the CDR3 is TGTGCCAGCAGCCCCCGTCATACAGGGGGGACCCACGAGCAGTACTTC. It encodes CASSPRHTGGTHEQYF.

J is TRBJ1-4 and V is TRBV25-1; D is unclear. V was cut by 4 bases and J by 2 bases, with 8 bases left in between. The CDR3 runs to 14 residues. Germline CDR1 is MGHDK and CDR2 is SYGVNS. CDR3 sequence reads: CASSVPGTNEKLFF. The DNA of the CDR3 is TGTGCCAGCAGTGTACCGGGGACTAATGAAAAACTGTTTTTT.